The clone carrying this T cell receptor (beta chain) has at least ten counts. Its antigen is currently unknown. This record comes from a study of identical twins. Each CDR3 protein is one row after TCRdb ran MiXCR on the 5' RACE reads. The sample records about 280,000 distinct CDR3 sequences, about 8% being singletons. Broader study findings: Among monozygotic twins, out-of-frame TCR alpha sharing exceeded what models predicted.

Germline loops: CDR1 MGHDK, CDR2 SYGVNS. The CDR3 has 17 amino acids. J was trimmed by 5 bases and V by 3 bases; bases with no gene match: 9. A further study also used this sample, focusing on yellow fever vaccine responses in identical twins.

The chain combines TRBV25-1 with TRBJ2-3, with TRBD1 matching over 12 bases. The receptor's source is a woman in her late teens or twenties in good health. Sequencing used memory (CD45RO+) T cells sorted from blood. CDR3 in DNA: TGTGCCAGCAGTGATCGCGGGACAGGGGGCATTCAAGATACGCAGTATTTT. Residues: CASSDRGTGGIQDTQYF.